This T cell receptor (beta chain) was captured by sequencing in a study of cytomegalovirus exposure and HLA in healthy donors. A note on this clone: The antigen is undetermined.

The study's findings and limits: In an earlier analysis, productive rearrangement rates for most beta V segments clustered near 87% or 30%.

The CDR3 consists of 13 residues. Trimming stripped 5 bases from V and 12 bases from J, with 19 bases between. Germline loops: CDR1 MNHEY, CDR2 SMNVEV (reference sequence). 60 Vbeta and 13 Jbeta primers were used in PCR. Generated by immunoSEQ multiplex PCR, the TCRdb table keeps only in-frame clones and is missing some. The data show roughly 200,000 clones, around 89% seen once. V and J are TRBV27 and TRBJ1-1; the D gene is possibly TRBD1 (5 bases). The sequenced material came from PBMCs. The receptor was isolated from a woman under 30 in good health and CMV-seronegative. In DNA, the CDR3 is TGTGCCAGCAGTCCCATCCTGGCAGGGATGACTTTCTTT. It specifies CASSPILAGMTFF.